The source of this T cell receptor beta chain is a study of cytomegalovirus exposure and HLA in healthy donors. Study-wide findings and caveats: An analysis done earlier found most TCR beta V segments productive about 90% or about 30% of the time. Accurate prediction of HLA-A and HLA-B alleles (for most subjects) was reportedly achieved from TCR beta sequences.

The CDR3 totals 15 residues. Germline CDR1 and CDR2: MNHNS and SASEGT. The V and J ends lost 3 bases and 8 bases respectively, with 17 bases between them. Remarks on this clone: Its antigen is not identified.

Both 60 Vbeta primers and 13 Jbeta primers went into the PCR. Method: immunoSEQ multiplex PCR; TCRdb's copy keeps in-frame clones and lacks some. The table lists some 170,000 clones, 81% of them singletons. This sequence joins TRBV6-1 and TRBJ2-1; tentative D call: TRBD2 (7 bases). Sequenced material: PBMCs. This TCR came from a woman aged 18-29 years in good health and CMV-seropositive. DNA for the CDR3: TGTGCCAGCAGTGAGGCCGGGGGGCCCCCCGATGAGCAGTTCTTC. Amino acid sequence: CASSEAGGPPDEQFF.